These 10 T cell receptor beta chains were all obtained from the same sample, sequenced in a study of beta chain features in type 1 diabetes. Study-level findings and limits: Among all four CD4+ subsets, Type 1 diabetes patients had TCRB CDR3s that were moderately but significantly shorter.

cDNA synthesis used the whole RNA isolate, giving expressed TCRB sequences. Produced via immunoSEQ multiplex PCR; TCRdb's table is partial and in-frame only. This table holds about 160,000 clones, about 9% found once. No antigen is known for these receptors. The sequenced sample was central memory CD4+ T cells from blood. The receptor set was obtained from a woman between 18 and 29 years old with type 1 diabetes.

J is TRBJ1-5 and V is TRBV15; D might be TRBD1 (5 bases). CDR1 LNHNV and CDR2 YYDKDF come from the germline V gene (reference sequence). Deletions cut 0 bases from V and 0 bases from J, with 15 bases between. This CDR3 is built from 18 residues. CDR3 amino acids: CATSRELGRAYSNQPQHF. For the CDR3, the DNA is TGTGCCACCAGCAGAGAACTCGGCAGGGCCTATAGCAATCAGCCCCAGCATTTT.

This chain joins TRBV18 and TRBJ1-1; 7 nucleotides line up with TRBD1. The length of the CDR3 is 15 residues. Germline V gene data show CDR1 as KGHSH and CDR2 as LQKENI. V lost 5 bases, J lost 4 bases, and 10 bases stayed unmatched. In DNA form, the CDR3 reads TGTGCCAGCTCATCCCCGACAGGGTTCGGCACTGAAGCTTTCTTT. The encoded protein is CASSSPTGFGTEAFF.

This clone was counted between two and nine times. The chain links TRBV9 to TRBJ2-3, with 12 bases identical to TRBD2. Losses at the gene ends were 0 bases for V and 5 bases for J; bases not matched to a gene: 13. Germline-derived CDR1 and CDR2 are SGDLS and YYNGEE. This CDR3 is built from 19 residues. DNA for the CDR3: TGTGCCAGCAGCGTAGACGCGGGAGGTCTAGCGGGGGGGCGAGATACGCAGTATTTT. The encoded protein is CASSVDAGGLAGGRDTQYF.

The table lists this clone with a few counts. This chain links TRBV7-2 with TRBJ2-5, with TRBD2 as a possible D gene (5 bases). Trimming stripped 5 bases from V and 5 bases from J, with 18 bases between. Per germline, CDR1 SGHTA and CDR2 FQGNSA. The CDR3 runs to 15 residues. The CDR3 DNA follows: TGTGCCAGCAGCCGCCAGGTGACAACTAGGGAGACCCAGTACTTC. Its translation: CASSRQVTTRETQYF.

This rearrangement joins TRBV5-1 to TRBJ2-5; 7 nucleotides align to TRBD1. Germline CDR1 is SGHRS and CDR2 is YFSETQ. This CDR3 spans 13 amino acids. V shed 5 bases and J 3 bases; nucleotides not matched to a gene: 4. CDR3 amino acids: CASRGDSKETQYF. The CDR3 nucleotides read TGCGCCAGCAGGGGGGACAGCAAAGAGACCCAGTACTTC.

This clone occurred a few times. At one end, the junction sequence differs from germline, possibly due to a read error. This chain joins TRBV5-4 and TRBJ1-3; TRBD1 aligns across 9 bases. The CDR3 extends over 16 amino acids. Germline CDR1 reads SGHNT; CDR2 reads YYREEE (reference sequence). The CDR3 coding sequence is TGTGCCAGCAGCTTGGCGGGGACAGGGCCTGGGAACACCATATATTTT. Amino acids: CASSLAGTGPGNTIYF.

The V and J genes are TRBV4-3 and TRBJ2-7; no definite D call. V shed 1 base and J shed 0 bases, with 13 bases lying between them. The CDR3 contains 16 residues. Germline V gene sequence: CDR1 LGHNA, CDR2 YSLEER. The chain's CDR3 is CASSQGRGSDSYEQYF. For the CDR3, the DNA is TGCGCCAGCAGCCAAGGGCGCGGCTCCGACTCCTACGAGCAGTACTTC.

V is TRBV7-2 and J is TRBJ2-3; TRBD1 agrees at 10 bases. CDR1 is SGHTA, CDR2 FQGNSA, per germline. V lost 4 bases to trimming and J lost 9 bases; unmatched junction nucleotides: 7. This CDR3 is built from 14 residues. CDR3 nucleotide sequence: TGTGCCAGCAGCTCCCGACAGGGGGCGTACACGCAGTATTTT. This sequence encodes CASSSRQGAYTQYF.

This clone was seen only a few times. This chain's CDR3 is CSVVRDRGPYEQYF. The DNA of the CDR3 is TGCAGCGTTGTCCGGGACAGGGGGCCCTACGAGCAGTACTTC. The J gene is TRBJ2-7, the V gene TRBV29-1; 12 bases map to TRBD1. The V gene's germline CDR1 is SQVTM and CDR2 ANQGSEA. The CDR3 spans 14 residues. V gave up 4 bases and J gave up 2 bases; unmatched junction bases: 3.

This chain links TRBV2 with TRBJ1-4; D remains unclear. V was clipped by 8 bases and J by 8 bases, with 15 bases between them. The germline gives CDR1 SNHLY, CDR2 FYNNEI. The CDR3 spans 13 residues. The CDR3 region is CASGGREGEKLFF. CDR3 nucleotides: TGTGCCAGCGGCGGCCGGGAAGGGGAAAAACTGTTTTTT.